Listed below are T cell receptor beta chains from one sample, sequenced in a study of cytomegalovirus exposure and HLA in healthy donors. The protocol was immunoSEQ multiplex PCR, while the TCRdb copy is restricted to in-frame clones and leaves out a portion. The sample holds roughly 300,000 clones, around 90% seen once. Source material: PBMCs. All receptors derive from a woman under 40 in good health and CMV-seropositive. Each CDR3 is given with its conserved first and last residue. Fields, in order: CDR3 protein, CDR3 DNA, V gene, D gene, clone size, CDR3 length, J gene. A D gene is named only where the DNA matches it firmly. Size values are once, few and many counts, or a class for expanded clones, and some rows have none.

CDR3: CASSPWTSGADTQYF; DNA: TGTGCCAGCAGCCCGTGGACTAGCGGCGCAGATACGCAGTATTTT; V: TRBV9; D: TRBD2; size: NA; length: 15; J: TRBJ2-3
CDR3: CASSLSDRGQRIYNEQFF; DNA: TGCGCCAGCAGCTTATCCGACAGGGGGCAGAGGATATACAATGAGCAGTTCTTC; V: TRBV5-1; D: TRBD1; size: NA; length: 18; J: TRBJ2-1
CDR3: CASAYSGGTYEQYF; DNA: TGTGCCAGCGCTTATTCCGGGGGTACCTACGAGCAGTACTTC; V: TRBV7-9; D: NA; size: NA; length: 14; J: TRBJ2-7
CDR3: CASSQASSSRGYGYTF; DNA: TGCGCCAGCAGCCAAGCATCTAGTAGTCGGGGCTATGGCTACACCTTC; V: TRBV4-3; D: NA; size: few; length: 16; J: TRBJ1-2
CDR3: CASSARPGRSDEQYF; DNA: TGTGCCAGCAGTGCCAGGCCGGGCCGTAGCGACGAGCAGTACTTC; V: TRBV25-1; D: NA; size: NA; length: 15; J: TRBJ2-7
CDR3: CASSVSSGSYEQYF; DNA: TGCGCCAGCAGTGTCTCTAGCGGCTCCTACGAGCAGTACTTC; V: TRBV4-3; D: TRBD2; size: NA; length: 14; J: TRBJ2-7
CDR3: CASSQGHYEQYF; DNA: TGTGCCAGCAGCCAAGGACACTACGAGCAGTACTTC; V: TRBV14; D: NA; size: NA; length: 12; J: TRBJ2-7
CDR3: CASSLAARQGPPYTF; DNA: TGCGCCAGCAGCTTGGCCGCGAGACAGGGACCCCCCTACACCTTC; V: TRBV5-1; D: TRBD1; size: NA; length: 15; J: TRBJ1-2
CDR3: CASSSGLGMNTEAFF; DNA: TGTGCCAGCAGTTCAGGGTTAGGGATGAACACTGAAGCTTTCTTT; V: TRBV27; D: NA; size: NA; length: 15; J: TRBJ1-1
CDR3: CASSQHSGGPFTDTQYF; DNA: TGTGCCAGCAGCCAGCATAGCGGGGGACCTTTCACAGATACGCAGTATTTT; V: TRBV7-6; D: TRBD2; size: NA; length: 17; J: TRBJ2-3
CDR3: CASSWTNTGELFF; DNA: TGTGCCAGCAGCTGGACGAACACCGGGGAGCTGTTTTTT; V: TRBV2; D: NA; size: NA; length: 13; J: TRBJ2-2
CDR3: CAWSSGGSSLKLFF; DNA: TGTGCCTGGAGTAGCGGGGGATCCTCTCTAAAACTGTTTTTT; V: TRBV30; D: NA; size: NA; length: 14; J: TRBJ1-4
CDR3: CASRIQTNTDTQYF; DNA: TGTGCCAGTAGAATCCAGACTAACACAGATACGCAGTATTTT; V: TRBV19; D: NA; size: many; length: 14; J: TRBJ2-3
CDR3: CASSQLLAGNTGELFF; DNA: TGCGCCAGCAGCCAACTTCTGGCAGGGAACACCGGGGAGCTGTTTTTT; V: TRBV4-1; D: NA; size: NA; length: 16; J: TRBJ2-2
CDR3: CATSETLTGGYEQYF; DNA: TGTGCCACCAGCGAGACCCTTACAGGGGGCTACGAGCAGTACTTC; V: TRBV15; D: TRBD1; size: NA; length: 15; J: TRBJ2-7
CDR3: CASSSRQGVMSNQPQHF; DNA: TGTGCCAGCAGTTCCAGACAGGGGGTAATGAGCAATCAGCCCCAGCATTTT; V: TRBV28; D: TRBD1; size: NA; length: 17; J: TRBJ1-5
CDR3: CASSSPGQPMNTEAFF; DNA: TGTGCCAGTAGCTCCCCGGGACAGCCTATGAACACTGAAGCTTTCTTT; V: TRBV19; D: TRBD1; size: NA; length: 16; J: TRBJ1-1
CDR3: CASRGGTGRNQPQHF; DNA: TGTGCCAGCAGGGGGGGGACAGGTAGGAATCAGCCCCAGCATTTT; V: TRBV28; D: TRBD1; size: NA; length: 15; J: TRBJ1-5
CDR3: CASSRDGSRSYEQYF; DNA: TGCGCCAGCAGCCGGGACGGCAGTCGGTCCTACGAGCAGTACTTC; V: TRBV5-1; D: NA; size: NA; length: 15; J: TRBJ2-7
CDR3: CASSLLTGYEQYF; DNA: TGTGCCAGCAGTTTGTTAACAGGGTACGAGCAGTACTTC; V: TRBV28; D: NA; size: NA; length: 13; J: TRBJ2-7
CDR3: CASTAWEGGNQPQHF; DNA: TGTGCCAGTACCGCTTGGGAAGGGGGAAATCAGCCCCAGCATTTT; V: TRBV19; D: NA; size: NA; length: 15; J: TRBJ1-5
CDR3: CSVDGQGAWNEQFF; DNA: TGCAGCGTTGACGGGCAGGGGGCGTGGAATGAGCAGTTCTTC; V: TRBV29-1; D: TRBD1; size: once; length: 14; J: TRBJ2-1
CDR3: CASSFGRHYEQYF; DNA: TGTGCCAGCAGTTTCGGCCGCCATTACGAGCAGTACTTC; V: TRBV27; D: NA; size: NA; length: 13; J: TRBJ2-7
CDR3: CASSLEPGSSYNEQFF; DNA: TGTGCCAGCAGCTTAGAGCCAGGAAGCTCCTACAATGAGCAGTTCTTC; V: TRBV7-7; D: NA; size: once; length: 16; J: TRBJ2-1
CDR3: CASSERTEVGGKLFF; DNA: TGTGCCAGCAGCGAGAGGACGGAGGTGGGAGGAAAACTGTTTTTT; V: TRBV9; D: NA; size: NA; length: 15; J: TRBJ1-4
CDR3: CSVAYTGSEQFF; DNA: TGCAGCGTTGCGTATACCGGTAGTGAGCAGTTCTTC; V: TRBV29-1; D: NA; size: NA; length: 12; J: TRBJ2-1
CDR3: CASREPGFAGELFF; DNA: TGTGCCAGCAGGGAACCCGGGTTCGCCGGGGAGCTGTTTTTT; V: TRBV13; D: NA; size: NA; length: 14; J: TRBJ2-2
CDR3: CASSLQRESQQFF; DNA: TGCGCCAGCAGCTTACAGCGGGAGAGTCAGCAGTTCTTC; V: TRBV5-1; D: TRBD2; size: NA; length: 13; J: TRBJ2-1
CDR3: CASSLMGGAYSPLHF; DNA: TGTGCCAGCAGCTTGATGGGGGGCGCGTACTCACCCCTCCACTTT; V: TRBV5-6; D: NA; size: NA; length: 15; J: TRBJ1-6
CDR3: CASRPGQGFYGYTF; DNA: TGTGCCAGTAGGCCGGGACAGGGGTTCTATGGCTACACCTTC; V: TRBV19; D: TRBD1; size: NA; length: 14; J: TRBJ1-2
CDR3: CASSQNPGLGGGEQYF; DNA: TGCGCCAGCAGTCAAAATCCCGGCTTAGGAGGGGGTGAGCAGTACTTC; V: TRBV23-1; D: NA; size: NA; length: 16; J: TRBJ2-7
CDR3: CASSRVQAGDTIYF; DNA: TGTGCCAGCAGCCGCGTTCAGGCTGGGGACACCATATATTTT; V: TRBV5-6; D: NA; size: once; length: 14; J: TRBJ1-3